This is a list of T cell receptor beta chains from one sample in a study of identifying expanded T cells in peripheral blood. Sequenced by immunoSEQ multiplex PCR; TCRdb stores in-frame clones only, minus some. This table has about 85,000 clones, approximately 89% appearing once. Sequencing was performed on blood. These receptors originate from a person aged 18-69 years in good health. Each CDR3 is given with its conserved first and last residue. Fields, in order: J gene, D gene, V gene, clone size, CDR3 protein, CDR3 DNA. A D gene is named only where the DNA matches it firmly. For some rows the clone size is stated as once, few or many, or as a class when expanded; others skip it.

J gene: TRBJ2-1; D gene: TRBD2; V gene: TRBV9; clone size: .; CDR3 protein: CASSPGGSSYNEQFF; CDR3 DNA: TGTGCCAGCAGTCCCGGGGGGAGCTCCTACAATGAGCAGTTCTTC
J gene: TRBJ1-2; D gene: .; V gene: TRBV6-5; clone size: .; CDR3 protein: CASSYSYRVEGYTF; CDR3 DNA: TGTGCCAGCAGTTACTCCTACAGGGTGGAGGGCTACACCTTC
J gene: TRBJ1-2; D gene: .; V gene: TRBV4-1; clone size: .; CDR3 protein: CASSQASGYGYTF; CDR3 DNA: TGCGCCAGCAGCCAAGCGAGTGGGTATGGCTACACCTTC
J gene: TRBJ1-3; D gene: .; V gene: TRBV21-1; clone size: .; CDR3 protein: CASSNQGAGNTIYF; CDR3 DNA: TGTGCCAGCAGCAACCAGGGGGCTGGAAACACCATATATTTT
J gene: TRBJ1-3; D gene: .; V gene: TRBV18; clone size: .; CDR3 protein: CASSPQGELRGNTIYF; CDR3 DNA: TGTGCCAGCTCACCACAGGGGGAACTGCGTGGGAACACCATATATTTT
J gene: TRBJ2-2; D gene: TRBD1; V gene: TRBV2; clone size: .; CDR3 protein: CASSGQGFTGELFF; CDR3 DNA: TGTGCCAGCAGCGGACAGGGGTTTACGGGGGAGCTGTTTTTT
J gene: TRBJ2-1; D gene: .; V gene: TRBV7-2; clone size: few; CDR3 protein: CASSRGRGSYNEQFF; CDR3 DNA: TGTGCCAGCAGCCGAGGGCGGGGCTCCTACAATGAGCAGTTCTTC
J gene: TRBJ2-2; D gene: .; V gene: TRBV18; clone size: .; CDR3 protein: CASSPDDTGSGTGELFF; CDR3 DNA: TGTGCCAGCTCACCAGACGATACGGGGAGCGGGACCGGGGAGCTGTTTTTT
J gene: TRBJ2-2; D gene: .; V gene: TRBV30; clone size: .; CDR3 protein: CAWSVHGGTGELFF; CDR3 DNA: TGTGCCTGGAGTGTTCATGGGGGGACCGGGGAGCTGTTTTTT
J gene: TRBJ2-5; D gene: .; V gene: TRBV6-1; clone size: .; CDR3 protein: CASRITLETQYF; CDR3 DNA: TGTGCCAGCAGAATTACGCTTGAGACCCAGTACTTC
J gene: TRBJ2-1; D gene: .; V gene: TRBV20-1; clone size: once; CDR3 protein: CSADNQFF; CDR3 DNA: TGCAGTGCTGATAACCAGTTCTTC
J gene: TRBJ1-3; D gene: .; V gene: TRBV6-1; clone size: .; CDR3 protein: CASSESVGPGNTIYF; CDR3 DNA: TGTGCCAGCAGTGAATCGGTAGGGCCGGGAAACACCATATATTTT
J gene: TRBJ2-3; D gene: .; V gene: TRBV13; clone size: .; CDR3 protein: CASSPGTDTQYF; CDR3 DNA: TGTGCCAGCAGCCCAGGCACAGATACGCAGTATTTT
J gene: TRBJ2-3; D gene: .; V gene: TRBV5-1; clone size: .; CDR3 protein: CASSLVEGSGTDTQYF; CDR3 DNA: TGCGCCAGCAGCTTGGTGGAGGGAAGCGGCACAGATACGCAGTATTTT
J gene: TRBJ2-2; D gene: .; V gene: TRBV6-4; clone size: .; CDR3 protein: CASSLAGAGELFF; CDR3 DNA: TGTGCCAGCAGTTTAGCTGGGGCCGGGGAGCTGTTTTTT
J gene: TRBJ1-2; D gene: .; V gene: TRBV7-2; clone size: .; CDR3 protein: CASSLGAVDGYTF; CDR3 DNA: TGTGCCAGCAGCCTCGGGGCAGTAGATGGCTACACCTTC
J gene: TRBJ2-5; D gene: .; V gene: TRBV2; clone size: once; CDR3 protein: CASSEQGQETQYF; CDR3 DNA: TGTGCCAGCAGTGAACAGGGGCAAGAGACCCAGTACTTC
J gene: TRBJ1-2; D gene: TRBD1; V gene: TRBV4-2; clone size: .; CDR3 protein: CASSQDGTGEGHGYTF; CDR3 DNA: TGTGCCAGCAGCCAAGATGGGACAGGCGAGGGGCATGGCTACACCTTC
J gene: TRBJ1-3; D gene: .; V gene: TRBV4-3; clone size: .; CDR3 protein: CASSQDGESGNTIYF; CDR3 DNA: TGCGCCAGCAGCCAAGATGGGGAATCTGGAAACACCATATATTTT
J gene: TRBJ2-1; D gene: TRBD2; V gene: TRBV14; clone size: .; CDR3 protein: CASSPGLDFGEQFF; CDR3 DNA: TGTGCCAGCAGCCCGGGACTAGACTTCGGTGAGCAGTTCTTC
J gene: TRBJ2-5; D gene: TRBD2; V gene: TRBV28; clone size: .; CDR3 protein: CASRFTGTSDQETQYF; CDR3 DNA: TGTGCCAGCAGATTCACCGGGACTAGCGACCAAGAGACCCAGTACTTC
J gene: TRBJ2-6; D gene: .; V gene: TRBV28; clone size: .; CDR3 protein: CASRGQGTGANVLTF; CDR3 DNA: TGTGCCAGCAGGGGGCAAGGAACTGGGGCCAACGTCCTGACTTTC
J gene: TRBJ2-1; D gene: .; V gene: TRBV4-1; clone size: .; CDR3 protein: CASSQDGGPTPNNEQFF; CDR3 DNA: TGCGCCAGCAGCCAAGATGGGGGGCCTACTCCTAACAATGAGCAGTTCTTC
J gene: TRBJ2-7; D gene: TRBD1; V gene: TRBV4-1; clone size: .; CDR3 protein: CASSQDTGVSYEQYF; CDR3 DNA: TGCGCCAGCAGCCAAGATACAGGGGTCTCCTACGAGCAGTACTTC
J gene: TRBJ1-2; D gene: .; V gene: TRBV18; clone size: .; CDR3 protein: CASSPEAVGYTF; CDR3 DNA: TGTGCCAGCTCACCAGAGGCGGTTGGCTACACCTTC
J gene: TRBJ2-5; D gene: .; V gene: TRBV2; clone size: .; CDR3 protein: CASSLTGLTPETQYF; CDR3 DNA: TGTGCCAGCAGCCTGACCGGACTGACCCCAGAGACCCAGTACTTC
J gene: TRBJ2-5; D gene: TRBD2; V gene: TRBV6-1; clone size: once; CDR3 protein: CASSEGSGIWETQYF; CDR3 DNA: TGTGCCAGCAGTGAAGGTAGCGGGATTTGGGAGACCCAGTACTTC
J gene: TRBJ2-7; D gene: .; V gene: TRBV2; clone size: few; CDR3 protein: CASGPYEQYF; CDR3 DNA: TGTGCCAGCGGTCCCTACGAGCAGTACTTC
J gene: TRBJ2-1; D gene: .; V gene: TRBV2; clone size: once; CDR3 protein: CASDQGAGINEQFF; CDR3 DNA: TGTGCCAGCGATCAAGGCGCGGGGATCAATGAGCAGTTCTTC
J gene: TRBJ1-2; D gene: .; V gene: TRBV10-3; clone size: .; CDR3 protein: CAISDSAETHGYTF; CDR3 DNA: TGTGCCATCAGTGACAGCGCTGAAACACATGGCTACACCTTC
J gene: TRBJ1-2; D gene: .; V gene: TRBV6-6; clone size: .; CDR3 protein: CASSYSYYGYTF; CDR3 DNA: TGTGCCAGCAGTTACTCCTACTATGGCTACACCTTC
J gene: TRBJ2-5; D gene: .; V gene: TRBV9; clone size: .; CDR3 protein: CASSVGLGPETQYF; CDR3 DNA: TGTGCCAGCAGCGTGGGACTGGGGCCAGAGACCCAGTACTTC
J gene: TRBJ2-5; D gene: .; V gene: TRBV7-2; clone size: once; CDR3 protein: CASSKYQETQYF; CDR3 DNA: TGTGCCAGCAGCAAGTACCAAGAGACCCAGTACTTC
J gene: TRBJ2-5; D gene: .; V gene: TRBV2; clone size: few; CDR3 protein: CASGGLSQETQYF; CDR3 DNA: TGTGCCAGCGGGGGACTCTCACAGGAGACCCAGTACTTC
J gene: TRBJ2-5; D gene: .; V gene: TRBV14; clone size: .; CDR3 protein: CASSHNPYETQYF; CDR3 DNA: TGTGCCAGCAGCCATAATCCCTACGAGACCCAGTACTTC
J gene: TRBJ1-2; D gene: .; V gene: TRBV5-4; clone size: .; CDR3 protein: CASSTQAREGYTF; CDR3 DNA: TGTGCCAGCAGCACCCAAGCAAGAGAAGGCTACACCTTC
J gene: TRBJ1-1; D gene: .; V gene: TRBV19; clone size: once; CDR3 protein: CASSIDWGTEAFF; CDR3 DNA: TGTGCCAGTAGTATAGACTGGGGAACTGAAGCTTTCTTT
J gene: TRBJ1-4; D gene: TRBD1; V gene: TRBV27; clone size: few; CDR3 protein: CASSLSSPDRGVEKLFF; CDR3 DNA: TGTGCCAGCAGTTTATCGTCGCCAGACAGGGGGGTTGAAAAACTGTTTTTT
J gene: TRBJ2-1; D gene: .; V gene: TRBV7-2; clone size: once; CDR3 protein: CASKPYRPGEQFF; CDR3 DNA: TGTGCCAGCAAACCCTATAGACCGGGGGAGCAGTTCTTC
J gene: TRBJ2-1; D gene: TRBD1; V gene: TRBV5-1; clone size: once; CDR3 protein: CASSVWDRGPYNEQFF; CDR3 DNA: TGCGCCAGCAGTGTTTGGGACAGGGGACCCTACAATGAGCAGTTCTTC
J gene: TRBJ2-3; D gene: TRBD1; V gene: TRBV18; clone size: .; CDR3 protein: CASSPSGQGSDTQYF; CDR3 DNA: TGTGCCAGCTCACCGTCGGGACAGGGGTCAGATACGCAGTATTTT
J gene: TRBJ1-1; D gene: .; V gene: TRBV2; clone size: .; CDR3 protein: CASSPDANTEAFF; CDR3 DNA: TGTGCCAGCAGCCCAGACGCGAACACTGAAGCTTTCTTT
J gene: TRBJ2-1; D gene: .; V gene: TRBV6-1; clone size: .; CDR3 protein: CASSEYGLSSYNEQFF; CDR3 DNA: TGTGCCAGCAGTGAATACGGCTTAAGCTCCTACAATGAGCAGTTCTTC